This T cell receptor beta chain emerged from a study of somatic mutations in cytotoxic T cells in rheumatoid arthritis. Overall study: Nearly 100% purity was obtained when some V beta antibody-stained T-cell populations were flow-sorted; these included V beta1+ cells sequenced for TCRB. Study results and limitations: Antigens recognized by the expanded CD8+ clones were unknown. Within the rheumatoid arthritis patients, CD8+ clonality went up as age increased (Spearman r ~ 0.47). The same was not true of the healthy controls.

Comments on this clone: Antigen: not known.

This CDR3 spans 16 amino acids. Germline assignment: CDR1 SNHLY and CDR2 FYNNEI. V shed 3 bases and J shed 0 bases, with 9 bases lying between them. The method was immunoSEQ multiplex PCR; TCRdb's version includes in-frame clones alone and lacks a portion of them. The sample includes 9,000 to 15,000 clones, roughly 69% seen only once; the top ten take approximately 10%. The sequence was collected from a woman aged 40 to 50 in good health. The material sequenced was CD8+ T cells sorted from blood. The chain recombines TRBV2 with TRBJ2-6, with D possibly matching TRBD1 (6 bases). The CDR3 DNA follows: TGTGCCAGCAGTGAGGGGGACAACTCTGGGGCCAACGTCCTGACTTTC. Its protein product is CASSEGDNSGANVLTF.